The present T cell receptor beta chain was sequenced within a study of early T cells in non-severe SARS-CoV-2 infection (dated by TCRdb to the early 2020s). Background on the whole study: Bulk RNA from unsorted whole blood was used for TCR sequencing, so alpha and beta chains could not be paired. Overall results and qualifications from the work: VDJdb matching was skewed toward anti-spike CD8 responses and likely underestimated virus-specific expansions, missing private and CD4 specificities.

The library was built by means of 5' RACE. Sequencer: NextSeq 500. Unique molecular identifiers were attached to individual cDNA molecules in the TCR library protocol so that sequencing error and PCR bias could be corrected. Both TCR alpha and beta chains were sequenced, and tight co-correlation was observed between alpha and beta sequence abundances in each sample. The authors processed their data as follows. Decombinator V4 was used to annotate TCR sequences for V gene, J gene and CDR3. Expanded TCRs were defined as changing significantly between any two time points under a Poisson model with p below 0.0001. TCR abundances were normalised to the total number of TCRs sequenced in each sample and reported as counts per million. TRAV1-2 paired with TRAJ12, TRAJ20 or TRAJ33 defined MAIT TCRs, while TRAV10 paired with TRAJ18 defined iNKT TCRs. VDJdb, accessed 1 November 2021, was searched for CMV, EBV and SARS-CoV-2 annotated TCRs, excluding TCRs annotated for multiple antigens. The public sequencing data were trimmed at Q25 with fastp and processed into clonotypes with MiXCR by TCRdb, which kept only in-frame beta chains. Under each unique CDR3 protein, matching rows form one entry showing the most common genes and DNA. These V and J calls rely on TCRdb rather than the paper's analysis. This sample holds just under 65,000 distinct CDR3 sequences; approximately 8.8% were observed only once. Of the sample, around an eighth falls within the top ten clones.

A case-control design nested within a healthcare worker cohort in London, UK, was used, with weekly nasopharyngeal swab PCR tests and blood sampling performed. Between 23 and 31 March 2020, the week of the UK lockdown, healthcare workers were enrolled and then followed up weekly for as long as 16 weeks. This clonotype has a handful of counts. Its antigen remains unidentified. Base qualities are missing; no much larger clone stands one base away. V drops 0 bases and J drops 2 bases, leaving 2 bases in between. The CDR3 has 14 amino acids, counting the end cysteine and phenylalanine. Of all the DNA, just the CDR3 is kept, 42 bases in frame from base 1. According to the germline V gene, CDR1 reads KGHSH and CDR2 reads LQKENI.

This receptor was obtained from an adult who was a healthcare worker with PCR-confirmed SARS-CoV-2 infection or an uninfected control (not recorded which). The chain is assembled from TRBV18 and TRBJ2-6; the D gene identity is not certain. The sequenced sample was whole blood, obtained at baseline. At the DNA level, the sequence is TGTGCCAGCTCACCACCGACTGGGGCCAACGTCCTGACTTTC. The encoded protein is CASSPPTGANVLTF.